This T cell receptor beta chain comes out of a study of T cells in Graves' hyperthyroidism and ophthalmopathy. Ahead of any ophthalmopathy symptoms, the blood sample was obtained at the first diagnosis of hyperthyroidism. In germline, CDR1 is SGHNT, CDR2 YENEEA. The CDR3 runs to 16 residues. Losses at the gene ends were 1 base for V and 6 bases for J; bases not matched to a gene: 9. RNA transcripts yielded amplified TCR beta CDR3 regions. The HTBI set primed first-round TCR CDR3 RT-PCR. In TCRdb, the multiplex PCR reads were re-called with MiXCR into one record per CDR3 protein. The sample includes fewer than 400,000 distinct CDR3 sequences, roughly 14% of them seen just once.

The chain combines TRBV11-3 with TRBJ2-1, with TRBD2 matching over 7 bases. The sequencing sample was made of blood. The TCR sequence derives from a young woman with Graves' hyperthyroidism that later progressed to Graves' ophthalmopathy. The CDR3 loop is CASSLGGIGGGNEQFF. CDR3 DNA sequence: TGTGCCAGCAGCTTAGGCGGGATTGGCGGGGGCAATGAGCAGTTCTTC.